A selection of T cell receptor beta chains follows, all from one sample in a study of blood T cells in healthy people across ages. TCRdb independently ran MiXCR on the 5' RACE reads; one entry per CDR3 protein. Seen here are about 1.4 million distinct CDR3 sequences, 45% to 70% observed once, and the top ten hold 6.5% to 8.5%. The source material was blood. These receptors were taken from a man aged 18 to 30 in good health. CDR3s include the opening cysteine and the closing phenylalanine or tryptophan. The order of the fields is J gene, V gene, CDR3 protein.

j_gene: .; v_gene: TRBV27; CDR3aa: CASSLRGSHGEQYF
j_gene: TRBJ2-3; v_gene: TRBV5-5; CDR3aa: CASIPLVAGVMQYF
j_gene: TRBJ1-4; v_gene: TRBV6-6; CDR3aa: CASSYSSGQGEKLFF
j_gene: TRBJ2-3; v_gene: TRBV4-2; CDR3aa: CASCEDPSTDTQYF
j_gene: TRBJ2-1; v_gene: TRBV6-6; CDR3aa: CASKLPQGDEQFF
j_gene: .; v_gene: TRBV10-3; CDR3aa: CAIMQPLEETQYF
j_gene: TRBJ2-5; v_gene: TRBV10-1; CDR3aa: CASSSSRDRSWEETQYF
j_gene: TRBJ2-5; v_gene: TRBV27; CDR3aa: CASRGLQGETQYF
j_gene: TRBJ2-3; v_gene: TRBV20-1; CDR3aa: CSAPRRTSADTQYF
j_gene: TRBJ1-1; v_gene: TRBV5-6; CDR3aa: CASSSSPDREAFF
j_gene: TRBJ1-4; v_gene: TRBV20-1; CDR3aa: CGARGASGQSNEKLFF
j_gene: .; v_gene: TRBV7-7; CDR3aa: CASSLLPGSLRYNEQYF
j_gene: TRBJ2-5; v_gene: TRBV7-2; CDR3aa: CASRVPRGEYQETQYF
j_gene: TRBJ2-3; v_gene: TRBV29-1; CDR3aa: CSAGAGAGFETTDTQYF
j_gene: TRBJ2-1; v_gene: TRBV12-3/TRBV12-4; CDR3aa: CASSQIGPYNEQFF
j_gene: TRBJ1-2; v_gene: TRBV7-9; CDR3aa: CASSSMDSGDGYTF
j_gene: TRBJ1-6; v_gene: TRBV15; CDR3aa: CATSTQVDGNSPLHF
j_gene: TRBJ2-1; v_gene: TRBV12-3/TRBV12-4; CDR3aa: CASSITSEQFF
j_gene: TRBJ1-6; v_gene: TRBV21-1; CDR3aa: CASSLGGGPDPNSPLHF
j_gene: TRBJ2-3; v_gene: TRBV4-3; CDR3aa: CASSQDAREDTQYF
j_gene: TRBJ2-7; v_gene: TRBV3-1; CDR3aa: CASSQGGQLTYEQYF
j_gene: TRBJ2-7; v_gene: TRBV20-1; CDR3aa: CSARDLRIAVYEQYF
j_gene: TRBJ2-7; v_gene: TRBV20-1; CDR3aa: CSARDGGSGLNYEQYF
j_gene: TRBJ1-1; v_gene: TRBV20-1; CDR3aa: CSVQGDLAMNTEAFF
j_gene: TRBJ2-4; v_gene: TRBV7-8; CDR3aa: CASSLAIWEDKNIQYF
j_gene: TRBJ2-1; v_gene: TRBV27; CDR3aa: CASTLSGAYNEQFF
j_gene: TRBJ2-1; v_gene: TRBV5-5; CDR3aa: CASRETAGTYEQFF
j_gene: TRBJ2-7; v_gene: TRBV11-2; CDR3aa: CASSLGFGAYEQYF
j_gene: TRBJ2-2; v_gene: TRBV20-1; CDR3aa: CSASPGHPNTGELFF
j_gene: TRBJ1-5; v_gene: TRBV6-1; CDR3aa: CASSEDWGGHQPQHF
j_gene: TRBJ1-2; v_gene: TRBV6-5; CDR3aa: CASSYNRQNLKYGYTF
j_gene: TRBJ2-6; v_gene: TRBV29-1; CDR3aa: CSVVEGAGANVLTF
j_gene: TRBJ2-7; v_gene: TRBV4-3; CDR3aa: CASSQETAGASYEQYF
j_gene: TRBJ1-5; v_gene: TRBV4-1; CDR3aa: CASSQVIGSEEPQHF
j_gene: TRBJ2-7; v_gene: TRBV20-1; CDR3aa: CSARKRYEQYF
j_gene: TRBJ2-1; v_gene: TRBV12-3/TRBV12-4; CDR3aa: CASSLTEARSEQFF
j_gene: TRBJ1-5; v_gene: TRBV20-1; CDR3aa: CSARETGVQPQHF
j_gene: TRBJ2-1; v_gene: TRBV10-3; CDR3aa: CAISVGDAGLAGDEQFF
j_gene: TRBJ2-1; v_gene: TRBV5-1; CDR3aa: CASAQTSESYNEQFF
j_gene: TRBJ1-5; v_gene: TRBV6-2/TRBV6-3; CDR3aa: CATRGIRNQPQHF
j_gene: TRBJ2-4; v_gene: TRBV12-3/TRBV12-4; CDR3aa: CASTNGGTGGNIQYF
j_gene: TRBJ2-4; v_gene: TRBV28; CDR3aa: CASSTWDTNIQYF
j_gene: TRBJ2-1; v_gene: TRBV29-1; CDR3aa: CSELGVYNEQFF
j_gene: TRBJ2-5; v_gene: TRBV7-2; CDR3aa: CASSLSIAGVQETQYF
j_gene: TRBJ2-3; v_gene: TRBV6-6; CDR3aa: CASSLLAISTDTQYF
j_gene: TRBJ1-5; v_gene: TRBV15; CDR3aa: CATSAATNQPQHF
j_gene: TRBJ2-5; v_gene: TRBV28; CDR3aa: CASDDQTSGGMYEQYF
j_gene: TRBJ2-5; v_gene: TRBV3-1; CDR3aa: CASSLGLGGPYQETQYF
j_gene: TRBJ2-4; v_gene: TRBV4-2; CDR3aa: CASSLMDSQNIQYF
j_gene: TRBJ1-2; v_gene: TRBV6-5; CDR3aa: CASMGRRANYGYTF
j_gene: TRBJ2-1; v_gene: TRBV5-6; CDR3aa: CASRDRGRREQFF
j_gene: TRBJ1-1; v_gene: TRBV7-9; CDR3aa: CASSLVGQTNTEAFF